This is a list of T cell receptor beta chains from one sample in a study of shared clonotypes between healthy human individuals. The method was immunoSEQ multiplex PCR; TCRdb's version includes in-frame clones alone and lacks a portion of them. The profile shows over 2,000,000 clones, 93% of them singletons. Sequencing was performed on naive CD8+ T cells from PBMCs. The receptor source for this set is a man younger than 35 in good health. Some clones in this sample may be carry-over from other donors' samples. Each CDR3 is given with its conserved first and last residue. Each record gives: J gene, D gene, V gene, clone size, CDR3 DNA, CDR3 protein. A D gene is named only where the DNA matches it firmly. Clone size, where shown, is once, few, many, or a class for clones that have expanded.

TRBJ2-1	TRBD2	TRBV5-1	.	TGCGCCAGCAGCTTGTTAGCGGGAGGCTCCTACAATGAGCAGTTCTTC	CASSLLAGGSYNEQFF
TRBJ2-1	TRBD2	TRBV19	.	TGTGCCACAGGCGGGCTAGCGGGTCTGGTCGATGAGCAGTTCTTC	CATGGLAGLVDEQFF
TRBJ2-1	TRBD2	TRBV4-3	.	TGCGCCAGCAGCCAAGCTGGGAGACTAGCGGCCAACAATGAGCAGTTCTTC	CASSQAGRLAANNEQFF
TRBJ2-1	.	TRBV19	.	TGTGCCAGTAGAGTTGACGGAAGCTCCTACAATGAGCAGTTCTTC	CASRVDGSSYNEQFF
TRBJ2-1	TRBD2	TRBV29-1	.	TGCAGCGACGGACTAGCGTCCAATGAGCAGTTCTTC	CSDGLASNEQFF
TRBJ1-1	.	TRBV7-9	.	TGTGCCAGCAGCTTCGGGCAACTGAACACTGAAGCTTTCTTT	CASSFGQLNTEAFF
TRBJ2-7	TRBD2	TRBV19	.	TGTGCCAGTAGTATGTATCTAGCGGGAGCCTACGAGCAGTACTTC	CASSMYLAGAYEQYF
TRBJ2-7	.	TRBV20-1	.	TGCAGTGCTAGGGTCTACGAGCAGTACTTC	CSARVYEQYF
TRBJ2-2	.	TRBV7-8	.	TGTGCCAGCAGCTTCGACGGGAACACCGGGGAGCTGTTTTTT	CASSFDGNTGELFF
TRBJ2-2	.	TRBV27	.	TGTGCCAGCAGTGCGACTAGTTTCTCCGGGGAGCTGTTTTTT	CASSATSFSGELFF
TRBJ2-3	TRBD2	TRBV9	.	TGTGCCAGCAGCGTTAGCGGGAGCCGCACAGATACGCAGTATTTT	CASSVSGSRTDTQYF
TRBJ1-5	.	TRBV9	.	TGTGCCAGCAGCGTATTTCCAGGGAATCAGCCCCAGCATTTT	CASSVFPGNQPQHF
TRBJ2-7	TRBD2	TRBV19	.	TGTGCCCCTAAGGGACTAGCGGGACGACCTGTAAAGCAGTACTTC	CAPKGLAGRPVKQYF
TRBJ2-1	TRBD1	TRBV11-2	.	TGTGCCTCCAGGGACAGGGGCGGCAATGAGCAGTTCTTC	CASRDRGGNEQFF
TRBJ2-7	.	TRBV5-1	.	TGCGCCAGCAGCAGGGGTGCTTACGAGCAGTACTTC	CASSRGAYEQYF
TRBJ2-3	TRBD2	TRBV7-9	.	TGTGCCAGCAGCCCAGGACTAGCGGGGGACACAGATACGCAGTATTTT	CASSPGLAGDTDTQYF
TRBJ2-7	.	TRBV7-2	.	TGTGCCAGCAGCTACGGGCCCGATAGCCCCTCCTACGAGCAGTACTTC	CASSYGPDSPSYEQYF
TRBJ1-1	.	TRBV19	.	TGTGCCAGTAGTATTTCTTTCGGGAGACAGAACACTGAAGCTTTCTTT	CASSISFGRQNTEAFF
TRBJ2-2	TRBD2	TRBV25-1	once	TGTGCCAGCAGTGAATTAGGGAGGGGCGGCGGGGAGCTGTTTTTT	CASSELGRGGGELFF
TRBJ2-3	.	TRBV5-6	once	TGTGCCAGCAGCTTGGGCGGGCGTTGGGATACGCAGTATTTT	CASSLGGRWDTQYF
TRBJ2-2	.	TRBV14	.	TGTGCCAGCAGCCAAGTTTCGCGGCCACAAACCGGGGAGCTGTTTTTT	CASSQVSRPQTGELFF
TRBJ2-3	TRBD2	TRBV6-1	.	TGTGCCGGGGGACTAGCGGAGACAGATACGCAGTATTTT	CAGGLAETDTQYF
TRBJ2-7	TRBD2	TRBV4-3	once	TGCGCCAGCAGCCGGAACGGACTAGCGGGAGACGAGCAGTACTTC	CASSRNGLAGDEQYF
TRBJ2-7	.	TRBV27	.	TGTGCCAGCAGTGAGGGGCTTACCTACGAGCAGTACTTC	CASSEGLTYEQYF
TRBJ1-4	.	TRBV9	once	TGTGCCAGCAGCGTAGAAGGACGGCCCAATGAAAAACTGTTTTTT	CASSVEGRPNEKLFF
TRBJ2-1	TRBD1	TRBV29-1	.	TGCAGCGTTCCCGACAGGGGATGGTATGAGCAGTTCTTC	CSVPDRGWYEQFF
TRBJ1-2	.	TRBV6-5	.	TGTGCCAGCAGTTACCTGGAGGGGAGCTATGGCTACACCTTC	CASSYLEGSYGYTF
TRBJ2-1	.	TRBV7-9	.	TGTGCCAGCAGCCACCGGGACTCCTACAATGAGCAGTTCTTC	CASSHRDSYNEQFF
TRBJ2-7	.	TRBV7-9	.	TGTGCCAGCAGTCATTCCTACGAGCAGTACTTC	CASSHSYEQYF
TRBJ2-7	.	TRBV19	.	TGTGCCAGTAGTTGGACCGGTGTGGGGAGGGAGCAGTACTTC	CASSWTGVGREQYF
TRBJ1-1	.	TRBV21-1	.	TGTGCCAGCAGACCACTGACAGGGGCGAACACTGAAGCTTTCTTT	CASRPLTGANTEAFF
TRBJ1-5	.	TRBV6-1	.	TGTGCCAGCAGTGCCAGGGTTATCGATCAGCCCCAGCATTTT	CASSARVIDQPQHF
TRBJ2-5	TRBD2	TRBV2	.	TGTGCCAGCAGTGAAGGGACTAGCGCGCAAGAGACCCAGTACTTC	CASSEGTSAQETQYF
TRBJ1-3	.	TRBV9	.	TGTGCCAGCAGCGTGGGCAGAAACACCATATATTTT	CASSVGRNTIYF
TRBJ2-2	TRBD1	TRBV7-3	.	TGTGCCAGCAGCACCCGGACAGGGAAACACACCGGGGAGCTGTTTTTT	CASSTRTGKHTGELFF
TRBJ1-2	.	TRBV28	.	TGTGCCAGCAGCCCTTACAGATCCTATGGCTACACCTTC	CASSPYRSYGYTF
TRBJ2-7	.	TRBV5-4	.	TGTGCCAGCAGCTTGGCGGGACTGGGCTACGAGCAGTACTTC	CASSLAGLGYEQYF
TRBJ2-7	.	TRBV11-2	.	TGTGCCAGCAGCCCTTCAGACAGCTACGAGCAGTACTTC	CASSPSDSYEQYF
TRBJ2-2	TRBD2	TRBV9	.	TGTGCCAGCAGCGACCCGGGACTAGCGGGATTAGACACCGGGGAGCTGTTTTTT	CASSDPGLAGLDTGELFF
TRBJ2-7	TRBD2	TRBV15	few	TGTGCCACCAGCAGAGTCCCCAAAAGCGGGAGTCACTACGAGCAGTACTTC	CATSRVPKSGSHYEQYF